The T cell receptor beta chain under discussion was sequenced for a study of T cells in women clearing cervical HPV infection. The protocol was immunoSEQ multiplex PCR, while the TCRdb copy is restricted to in-frame clones and leaves out a portion. The listing records approximately 17,000 clones. CDR3 length: 15 residues. The V gene end was trimmed by 5 bases and the J gene end by 5 bases; junction bases not matched to a gene: 9. Per germline, CDR1 SNHLY and CDR2 FYNNEI. For this clone: With the read ending 3 residues before the CDR3 end, the germline J gene is used to fill in that end.

The V call is TRBV2, the J call TRBJ2-5; 9 bases match TRBD1. Sequenced: blood buffy coat. This receptor was taken from a woman between 18 and 75 years old with a cervical HPV16 infection that either progressed to CIN3+ or cleared (not recorded which). CDR3 region: CASSYSGQGWETQYF. CDR3 DNA, as far as it was read: TGTGCCAGCAGTTACAGCGGACAGGGGTGGGAGACC.